This entry lists 18 T cell receptor beta chains sequenced from one sample in a study of response to subunit inactivated influenza vaccine (dated by TCRdb to the late 2010s). Library prep was done by RT-PCR. This sample was sequenced with an Illumina HiSeq 2500. TCRdb trimmed public reads at Q25 via fastp, called clones via MiXCR and kept in-frame beta chains. Rows merge per CDR3 protein into single entries with the most common DNA and genes. The sample records 550,000 to 800,000 distinct CDR3 sequences, about a sixth of which are singletons. The ten largest account for under 14% of the sample. This sample comprised PBMCs from blood, obtained 11 to 12 days after vaccination. Every receptor here comes from a man aged 45 to 65 who received an inactivated influenza vaccine. Donor details come from another sample of the same person, matched by shared clones.

This clonotype occurred a few times. The genes are TRBV28 and TRBJ1-5; TRBD1 aligns across 8 bases. This CDR3 region has 14 residues. V gave up 5 bases and J gave up 0 bases; unmatched junction bases: 0. CDR1 is MDHEN and CDR2 is SYDVKM in the germline V gene. CDR3 protein: CASSTGGSNQPQHF. The CDR3 nucleotides read TGTGCCAGCAGTACAGGGGGTAGCAATCAGCCCCAGCATTTT.

The chain employs TRBV7-2 and TRBJ2-3; 8 bases are a match to TRBD2. In germline, CDR1 is SGHTA, CDR2 FQGNSA. This CDR3 region has 15 residues. With V trimmed by 3 bases and J by 0 bases, 2 bases remained unmatched. Here the CDR3 reads CASSFSGASTDTQYF. DNA of the CDR3: TGTGCCAGCAGCTTTAGCGGGGCGAGCACAGATACGCAGTATTTT.

This chain links TRBV3-1 with TRBJ1-6, with TRBD1 as a possible D gene (6 bases). CDR1 is LGHDT and CDR2 is YNNKEL in the germline V gene (reference sequence). Trimming left V 3 bases short and J 5 bases short, with 17 bases between. The CDR3 runs 17 residues. The DNA for the CDR3 is TGTGCCAGCAGCCACGGTACAGGGTCTCCTCATAATTCACCCCTCCACTTT. It specifies CASSHGTGSPHNSPLHF.

This clonotype turned up a few times. V is TRBV29-1 and J is TRBJ2-5; D possibly corresponds to TRBD1 (5 bases). Germline V gene sequence: CDR1 SQVTM, CDR2 ANQGSEA. This CDR3 is 13 amino acids long. Trimming removed 4 bases at V and 5 bases at J, with 14 bases between. CDR3 DNA: TGCAGCGTTGTTCTGGCAGGGCGGGAGACCCAGTACTTC. This translates into CSVVLAGRETQYF.

This clonotype was seen only a few times. The rearrangement uses TRBV5-1 and TRBJ1-2, with 10 bases lining up with TRBD1. The CDR3 totals 13 residues. CDR1 SGHRS and CDR2 YFSETQ come from the germline V gene. V shed 4 bases, J shed 4 bases, and the junction held 1 base outside the gene matches. The CDR3 loop is CASSGTGAYGYTF. CDR3 in DNA: TGCGCCAGCAGCGGGACAGGGGCCTATGGCTACACCTTC.

The V and J genes are TRBV4-2 and TRBJ2-1; D possibly corresponds to TRBD2 (6 bases). Trimming shortened V by 3 bases and J by 8 bases, and 11 bases separated the two germline ends. The CDR3 length is 13 residues. CDR1 LGHNA and CDR2 YNFKEQ come from the germline V gene. The CDR3 loop reads CASSHPGGDEQFF. CDR3 coding DNA: TGTGCCAGCAGCCACCCTGGCGGGGATGAGCAGTTCTTC.

The chain employs TRBV5-5 and TRBJ2-2; 12 bases are shared with TRBD2. This CDR3 spans 17 amino acids. Germline CDR1 and CDR2: SGHKS and YYEKEE (reference sequence). V lost 0 bases and J lost 5; bases outside the gene matches: 5. This chain's CDR3 is CASSLVGLAGITGELFF. The CDR3 DNA reads as TGTGCCAGCAGCTTGGTTGGACTAGCGGGAATTACCGGGGAGCTGTTTTTT.

The chain combines TRBV18 with TRBJ1-1; no definite D call. The CDR3 is made up of 14 amino acids. Germline-derived CDR1 and CDR2 are KGHSH and LQKENI. Trimming left V 4 bases short and J 3 bases short, with 12 bases between. The CDR3 sequence: CASSQRDADTEAFF. The CDR3, as DNA: TGTGCCAGCTCACAACGGGATGCCGACACTGAAGCTTTCTTT.

This clonotype was counted between two and nine times. The gene calls are TRBV10-3 and TRBJ2-1; no clear D gene. Germline V lookup: CDR1 ENHRY, CDR2 SYGVKD. The CDR3 is 16 amino acids. V was clipped by 0 bases and J by 6 bases, with 15 bases between them. The CDR3 loop is CAISESEWGSSNEQFF. CDR3 nucleotides: TGTGCCATCAGTGAGTCGGAGTGGGGTTCGTCCAATGAGCAGTTCTTC.

In this sample, this clonotype turned up a few times. The J gene is TRBJ1-2, the V gene TRBV18; D ambiguous. The CDR3 spans 15 residues. The V end was cut by 2 bases, the J end by 4 bases, with 14 bases between. From germline, CDR1 is KGHSH and CDR2 LQKENI. The CDR3 sequence: CASSPEAYGLYGYTF. The DNA of the CDR3 is TGTGCCAGCTCACCAGAAGCCTACGGGCTCTATGGCTACACCTTC. The full variable domain, in which reference TRBV18 and TRBJ1-2 provide the parts outside the CDR3, is NAGVMQNPRHLVRRRGQEARLRCSPMKGHSHVYWYRQLPEEGLKFMVYLQKENIIDESGMPKERFSAEFPKEGPSILRIQQVVRGDSAAYFCASSPEAYGLYGYTFGSGTRLTVV.

This clonotype was detected only a few times. J is TRBJ2-1 and V is TRBV29-1; no clear D gene. V lost 2 bases to trimming and J lost 4 bases, with 9 bases between them. The CDR3 consists of 13 residues. Germline V lookup: CDR1 SQVTM, CDR2 ANQGSEA. The CDR3 region is CSVEQVTYNEQFF. CDR3 sequence (DNA): TGCAGCGTTGAACAGGTAACTTACAATGAGCAGTTCTTC.

This clonotype was detected ten times or more. J is TRBJ1-6 and V is TRBV5-1; D not resolved. Deletions cut 3 bases from V and 0 bases from J, with 10 bases between. Germline CDR1 and CDR2: SGHRS and YFSETQ. This CDR3 spans 16 amino acids. This CDR3 is CASSSDGSSYNSPLHF. CDR3 sequence (DNA): TGCGCCAGCAGCTCCGACGGGAGCTCCTATAATTCACCCCTCCACTTT.

As for this clonotype: Compared with germline, one end of the junction differs, possibly owing to a read error. This CDR3 reads CAGSLERIFNEQFF. The CDR3 DNA is TGTGCCGGCAGCCTTGAGCGGATTTTCAATGAGCAGTTCTTC. The chain joins TRBV11-3 to TRBJ2-1, with a tentative D call TRBD2 (5 bases). Looked up from germline, CDR1 is SGHNT and CDR2 is YENEEA. The CDR3 totals 14 residues.

The sample holds a few counts of this clonotype. CDR3 region: CASSRMGPNTGELFF. In nucleotides, the CDR3 is TGCGCCAGCAGCCGAATGGGGCCGAACACCGGGGAGCTGTTTTTT. The chain employs TRBV5-1 and TRBJ2-2; possible D gene TRBD1, 5 bases. From germline, CDR1 is SGHRS and CDR2 YFSETQ. The V gene lost 4 bases and the J gene lost 0 bases, with 10 bases spanning the gap. This CDR3 is built from 15 residues.

This clonotype has a handful of counts. As DNA, the CDR3 is TGTGCCAGCAGCTTTTCAGGTCATAGGTACAATGAGCAGTTCTTC. Translation: CASSFSGHRYNEQFF. The rearrangement links TRBV7-9 to TRBJ2-1, with D unclear. With 3 bases removed from V and 4 bases from J, the gap between germline ends came to 13 bases. The length of the CDR3 is 15 residues. Germline V gene sequence: CDR1 SEHNR, CDR2 FQNEAQ (reference sequence).

This clonotype was found many times. The gene calls are TRBV28 and TRBJ2-1; perhaps D is TRBD1 or TRBD2 (5 bases each). The CDR3 totals 15 residues. The germline gives CDR1 MDHEN, CDR2 SYDVKM. Between the trimmed V and J ends, which lost 2 bases and 2 bases, there was a span of 10 bases. This chain's CDR3 is CASSLTGTTYNEQFF. The CDR3, as DNA: TGTGCCAGCAGTTTAACCGGGACGACCTACAATGAGCAGTTCTTC.

This clonotype has a count of ten or more. The V call is TRBV5-1, the J call TRBJ2-7; D possibly corresponds to TRBD1 (6 bases). CDR1 and CDR2 from the germline V gene are SGHRS and YFSETQ. The CDR3 is 15 amino acids. Trimming removed 4 bases from V and 7 bases from J, with 21 bases in between. CDR3 nucleotide sequence: TGCGCCAGCAGCGTCAAAACGACAGGAGAGGGGGAGCAGTACTTC. Protein sequence: CASSVKTTGEGEQYF.

V usage is TRBV7-6 and J usage is TRBJ2-2; D remains unclear. CDR3 length: 17 residues. With 2 bases removed from V and 3 bases from J, the gap between germline ends came to 16 bases. Germline V gene data show CDR1 as SGHVS and CDR2 as FNYEAQ. The CDR3 coding sequence is TGTGCCAGCAGCTTAAGTTCCAGAACGAAAGACACCGGGGAGCTGTTTTTT. This encodes CASSLSSRTKDTGELFF. The whole variable domain, filled in from reference TRBV7-6 and TRBJ2-2, reads GAGVSQSPRYKVTKRGQDVALRCDPISGHVSLYWYRQALGQGPEFLTYFNYEAQQDKSGLPNDRFSAERPEGSISTLTIQRTEQRDSAMYRCASSLSSRTKDTGELFFGEGSRLTVL.